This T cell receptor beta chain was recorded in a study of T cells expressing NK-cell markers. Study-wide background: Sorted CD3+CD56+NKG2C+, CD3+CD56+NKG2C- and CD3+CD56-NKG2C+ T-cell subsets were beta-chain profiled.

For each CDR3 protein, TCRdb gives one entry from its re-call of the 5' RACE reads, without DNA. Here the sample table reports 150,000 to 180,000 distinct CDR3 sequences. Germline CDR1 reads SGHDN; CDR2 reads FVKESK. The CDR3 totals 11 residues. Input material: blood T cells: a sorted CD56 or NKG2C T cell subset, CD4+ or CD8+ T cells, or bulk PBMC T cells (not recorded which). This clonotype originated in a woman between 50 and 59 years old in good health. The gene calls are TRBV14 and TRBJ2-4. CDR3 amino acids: CASRGLGIQYF.